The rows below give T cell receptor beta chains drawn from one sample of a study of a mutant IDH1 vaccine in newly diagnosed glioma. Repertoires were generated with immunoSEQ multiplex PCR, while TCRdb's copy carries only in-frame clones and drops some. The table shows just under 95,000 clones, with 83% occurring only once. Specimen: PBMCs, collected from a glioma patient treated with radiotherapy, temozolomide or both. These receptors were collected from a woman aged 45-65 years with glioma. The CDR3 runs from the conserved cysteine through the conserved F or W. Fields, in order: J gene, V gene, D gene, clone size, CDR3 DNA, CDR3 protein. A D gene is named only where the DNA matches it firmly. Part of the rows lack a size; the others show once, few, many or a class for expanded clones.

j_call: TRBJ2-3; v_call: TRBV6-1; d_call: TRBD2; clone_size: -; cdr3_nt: TGTGCCAGCAGTGAATGGAAGCGGGGTGGCACAGATACGCAGTATTTT; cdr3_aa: CASSEWKRGGTDTQYF
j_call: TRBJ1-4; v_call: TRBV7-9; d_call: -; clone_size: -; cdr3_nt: TGTGCCAGCAGCTCAGGGGAGGGGAAACTGTTTTTT; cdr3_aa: CASSSGEGKLFF
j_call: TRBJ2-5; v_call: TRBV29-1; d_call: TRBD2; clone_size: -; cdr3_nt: TGCAGCGTTCTCGGGGGAGGGCGGCAAGAGACCCAGTACTTC; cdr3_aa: CSVLGGGRQETQYF
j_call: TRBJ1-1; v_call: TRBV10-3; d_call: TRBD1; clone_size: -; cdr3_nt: TGTGCCATCAGGGGGACAGCCATGAACACTGAAGCTTTCTTT; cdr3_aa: CAIRGTAMNTEAFF
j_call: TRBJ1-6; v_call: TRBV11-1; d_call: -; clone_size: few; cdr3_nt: TGTGCCAGCAGCCTGGACGATCGCGGGCGCCTCCACTTT; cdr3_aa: CASSLDDRGRLHF
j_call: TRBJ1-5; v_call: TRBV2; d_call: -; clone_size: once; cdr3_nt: TGTGCCAGCAGTGACAATCAGCCCCAGCATTTT; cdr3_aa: CASSDNQPQHF
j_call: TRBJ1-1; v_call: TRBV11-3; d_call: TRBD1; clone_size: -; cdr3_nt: TGTGCCAGCAGCCGACAGGGAGGGAACACTGAAGCTTTCTTT; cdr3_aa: CASSRQGGNTEAFF
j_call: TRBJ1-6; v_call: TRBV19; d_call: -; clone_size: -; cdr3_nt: TGTGCCAGTAGTATACTTACCGGCACGGGGCCAAATTCACCCCTCCACTTT; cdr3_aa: CASSILTGTGPNSPLHF
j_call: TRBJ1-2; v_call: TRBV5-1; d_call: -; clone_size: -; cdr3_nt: TGCGCCAGCAGCTTCGACTATTGGGGCTACACCTTC; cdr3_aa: CASSFDYWGYTF
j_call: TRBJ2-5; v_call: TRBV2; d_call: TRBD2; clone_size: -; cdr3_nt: TGTGCCAGCAGTGGCTTAGCGGGAGAGACCCAGTACTTC; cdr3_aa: CASSGLAGETQYF
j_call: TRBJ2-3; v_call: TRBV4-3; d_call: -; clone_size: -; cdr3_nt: TGCGCCAGCAGCCCCAGTCCAGGGGGGGCCGGAGATACGCAGTATTTT; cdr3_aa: CASSPSPGGAGDTQYF
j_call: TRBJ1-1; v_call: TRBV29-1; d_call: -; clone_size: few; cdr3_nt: TGCAGCGTTAATGAAGGTGTCGTGAACACTGAAGCTTTCTTT; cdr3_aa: CSVNEGVVNTEAFF
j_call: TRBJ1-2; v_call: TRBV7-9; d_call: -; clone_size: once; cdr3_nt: TGTGCCAGCAGCCTTAATGGACCTGGCTACACCTTC; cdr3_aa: CASSLNGPGYTF
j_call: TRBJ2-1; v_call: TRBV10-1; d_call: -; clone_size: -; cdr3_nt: TGCGCCAGCAGTGAGTCTCATCCCGGGACCAGCTACAATGAGCAGTTCTTC; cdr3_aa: CASSESHPGTSYNEQFF
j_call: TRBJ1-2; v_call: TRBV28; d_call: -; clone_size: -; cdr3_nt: TGTGCCAGCAGTTCCCGGGACGGTTTCTATGGCTACACCTTC; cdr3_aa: CASSSRDGFYGYTF
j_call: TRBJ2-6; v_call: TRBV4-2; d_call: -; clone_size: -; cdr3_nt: TGTGCCAGCAGCCAAGATGGAGCCTCTGGGGCCAACGTCCTGACTTTC; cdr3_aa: CASSQDGASGANVLTF
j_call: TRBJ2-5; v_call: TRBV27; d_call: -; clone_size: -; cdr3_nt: TGTGCCAGCAGTTCCAGTAGTACTGGACAGTGGGCAAGAGACCTGGACTTC; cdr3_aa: CASSSSSTGQWARDLDF
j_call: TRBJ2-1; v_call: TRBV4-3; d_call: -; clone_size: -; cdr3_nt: TGCGCCAGCAGCCAGGCGATCTTAGGGCATGAGCAGTTCTTC; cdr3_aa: CASSQAILGHEQFF
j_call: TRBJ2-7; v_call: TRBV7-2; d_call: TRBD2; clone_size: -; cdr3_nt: TGTGCCAGCAGCTATGGACTAGGCGAGACCTACGAGCAGTACTTC; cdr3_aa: CASSYGLGETYEQYF
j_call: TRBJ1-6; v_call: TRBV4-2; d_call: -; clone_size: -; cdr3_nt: TGTGCCAGCAGCCCCCCGGACAGTAATAATTCACCCCTCCACTTT; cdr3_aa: CASSPPDSNNSPLHF
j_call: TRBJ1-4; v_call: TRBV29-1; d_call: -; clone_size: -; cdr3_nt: TGCAGCGTTGAAGTGGAAGGGGATGAAAAACTGTTTTTT; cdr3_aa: CSVEVEGDEKLFF
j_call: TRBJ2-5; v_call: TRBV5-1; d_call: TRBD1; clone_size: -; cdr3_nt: TGCGCCAGCAGCTTCCACGCCGGGACAGGGGGCGGGGAGACCCAGTACTTC; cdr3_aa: CASSFHAGTGGGETQYF
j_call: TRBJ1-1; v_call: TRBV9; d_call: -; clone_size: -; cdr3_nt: TGTGCCAGCAGCGTAGCTGCTAGGGACACTGAAGCTTTCTTT; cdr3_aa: CASSVAARDTEAFF
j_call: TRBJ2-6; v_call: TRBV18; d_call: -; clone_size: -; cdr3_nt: TGTGCCAGCTCAGCCACAGGTGATGGGGCCAACGTCCTGACTTTC; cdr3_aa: CASSATGDGANVLTF
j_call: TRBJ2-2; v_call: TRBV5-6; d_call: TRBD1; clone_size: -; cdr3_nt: TGTGCCAGCAGCTTAATACAGGGGAGCGGGGAGCTGTTTTTT; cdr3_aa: CASSLIQGSGELFF
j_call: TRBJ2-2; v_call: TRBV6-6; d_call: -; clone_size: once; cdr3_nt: TGTGCCAGCAGTTACTCCGAGGGGACCGGGGAGCTGTTTTTT; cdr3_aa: CASSYSEGTGELFF
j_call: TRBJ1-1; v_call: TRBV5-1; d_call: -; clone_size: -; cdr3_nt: TGCGCCAGCAGCTGGGTGACAGCAAACACTGAAGCTTTCTTT; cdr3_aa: CASSWVTANTEAFF
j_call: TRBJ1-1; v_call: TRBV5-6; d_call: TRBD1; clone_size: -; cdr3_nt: TGTGCCAGCAGCCCGGGACAGCACACTGAAGCTTTCTTT; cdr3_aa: CASSPGQHTEAFF
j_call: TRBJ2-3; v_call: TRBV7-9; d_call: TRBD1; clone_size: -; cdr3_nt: TGTGCCAGCAGCGAACAGGGGGCCACAGATACGCAGTATTTT; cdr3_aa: CASSEQGATDTQYF
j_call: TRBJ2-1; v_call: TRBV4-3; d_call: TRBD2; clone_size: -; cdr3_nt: TGCGCCAGCAGCCAAACTAGCGGGGGGACCAATGAGCAGTTCTTC; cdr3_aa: CASSQTSGGTNEQFF
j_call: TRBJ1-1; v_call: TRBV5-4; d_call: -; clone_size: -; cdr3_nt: TGTGCCAGCAGCTTTGACACCAAGAACACTGAAGCTTTCTTT; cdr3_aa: CASSFDTKNTEAFF
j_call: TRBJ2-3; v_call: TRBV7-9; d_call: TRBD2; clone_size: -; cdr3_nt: TGTGCCAGCAGCCCGATTAGCGGGGGGGCCACAGATACGCAGTATTTT; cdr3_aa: CASSPISGGATDTQYF
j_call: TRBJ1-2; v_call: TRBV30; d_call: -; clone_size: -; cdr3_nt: TGTGCCTGGAGTCTGCTGGGGATCCCTAACTATGGCTACACCTTC; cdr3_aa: CAWSLLGIPNYGYTF
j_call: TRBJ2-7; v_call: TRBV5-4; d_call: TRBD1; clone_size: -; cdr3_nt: TGTGCCAGCAGCTTTGACAGGGCGAAAGAGCAGTACTTC; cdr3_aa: CASSFDRAKEQYF
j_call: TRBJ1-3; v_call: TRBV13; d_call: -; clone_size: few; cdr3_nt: TGTGCCAGCAGCTCGACCCAGGGAAACACCATATATTTT; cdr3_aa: CASSSTQGNTIYF